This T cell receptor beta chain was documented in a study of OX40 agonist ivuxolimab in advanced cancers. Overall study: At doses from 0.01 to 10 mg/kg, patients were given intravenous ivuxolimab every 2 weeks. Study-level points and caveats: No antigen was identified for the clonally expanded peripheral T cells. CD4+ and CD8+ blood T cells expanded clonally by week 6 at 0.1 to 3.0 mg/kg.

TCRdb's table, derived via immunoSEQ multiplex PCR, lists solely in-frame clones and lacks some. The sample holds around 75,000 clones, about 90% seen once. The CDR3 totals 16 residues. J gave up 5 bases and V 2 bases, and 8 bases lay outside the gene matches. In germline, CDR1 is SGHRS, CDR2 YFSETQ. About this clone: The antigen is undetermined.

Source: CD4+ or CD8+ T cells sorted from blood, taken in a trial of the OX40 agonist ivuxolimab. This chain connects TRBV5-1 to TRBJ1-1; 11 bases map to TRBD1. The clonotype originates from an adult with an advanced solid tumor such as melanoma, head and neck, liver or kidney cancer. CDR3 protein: CASSFDPGQGGTEAFF. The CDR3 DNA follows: TGCGCCAGCAGCTTTGACCCGGGACAGGGGGGAACTGAAGCTTTCTTT.